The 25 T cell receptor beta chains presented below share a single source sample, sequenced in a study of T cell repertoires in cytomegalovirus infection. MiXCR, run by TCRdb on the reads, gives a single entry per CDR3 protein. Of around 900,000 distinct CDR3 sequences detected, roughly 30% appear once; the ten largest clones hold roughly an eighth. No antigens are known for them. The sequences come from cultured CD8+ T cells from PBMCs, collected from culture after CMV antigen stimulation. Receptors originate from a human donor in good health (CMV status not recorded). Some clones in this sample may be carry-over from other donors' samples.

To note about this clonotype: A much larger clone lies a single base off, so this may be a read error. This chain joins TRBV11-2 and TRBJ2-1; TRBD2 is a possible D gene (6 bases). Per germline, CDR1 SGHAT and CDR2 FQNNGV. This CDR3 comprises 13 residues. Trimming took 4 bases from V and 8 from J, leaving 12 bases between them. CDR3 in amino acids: CASSSGTRDEQFF. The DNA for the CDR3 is TGTGCCAGCAGCTCCGGGACTCGTGATGAGCAGTTCTTC.

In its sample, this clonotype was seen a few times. This chain's CDR3 is CASSQGGTAGANVLTF. The CDR3 DNA is TGCGCCAGCAGCCAAGGGGGGACGGCTGGGGCCAACGTCCTGACTTTC. The chain joins TRBV4-1 to TRBJ2-6; possibly TRBD1 or TRBD2 for D (5 bases each). V was cut by 1 base and J by 2 bases, with 9 bases left in between. Looked up from germline, CDR1 is MGHRA and CDR2 is YSYEKL. The CDR3 runs to 16 residues.

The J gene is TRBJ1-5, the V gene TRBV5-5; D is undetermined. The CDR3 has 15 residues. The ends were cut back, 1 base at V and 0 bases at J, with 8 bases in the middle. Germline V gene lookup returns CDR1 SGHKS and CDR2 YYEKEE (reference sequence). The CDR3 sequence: CASSLRQLSNQPQHF. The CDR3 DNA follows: TGTGCCAGCAGCTTGAGGCAGCTTAGCAATCAGCCCCAGCATTTT.

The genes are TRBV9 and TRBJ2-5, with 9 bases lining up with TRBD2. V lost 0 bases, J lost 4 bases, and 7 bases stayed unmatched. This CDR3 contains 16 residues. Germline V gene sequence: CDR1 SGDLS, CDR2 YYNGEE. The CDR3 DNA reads TGTGCCAGCAGCGTAGGTAGCGGGGGTCCTCGAGAGACCCAGTACTTC. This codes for CASSVGSGGPRETQYF.

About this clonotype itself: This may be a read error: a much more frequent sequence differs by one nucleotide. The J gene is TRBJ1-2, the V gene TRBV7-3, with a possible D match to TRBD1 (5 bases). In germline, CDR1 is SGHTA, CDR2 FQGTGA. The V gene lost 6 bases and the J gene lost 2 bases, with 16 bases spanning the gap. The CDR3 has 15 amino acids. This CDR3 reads CASSLINRHNYGYTF. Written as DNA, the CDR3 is TGTGCCAGCAGTCTAATAAACAGGCACAACTATGGCTACACCTTC.

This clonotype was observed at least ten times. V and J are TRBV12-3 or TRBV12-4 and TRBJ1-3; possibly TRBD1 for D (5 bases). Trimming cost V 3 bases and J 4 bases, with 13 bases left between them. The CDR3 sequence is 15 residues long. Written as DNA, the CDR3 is TGTGCCAGCAGTTTTGAGAATTGGGACGGAAACACCATATATTTT. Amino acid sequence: CASSFENWDGNTIYF.

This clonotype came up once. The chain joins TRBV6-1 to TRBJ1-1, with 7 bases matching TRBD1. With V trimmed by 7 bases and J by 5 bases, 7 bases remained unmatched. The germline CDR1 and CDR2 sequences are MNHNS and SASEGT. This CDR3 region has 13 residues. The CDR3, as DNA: TGTGCCAGCATCCCAGGGGGAAGGACTGAAGCTTTCTTT. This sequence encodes CASIPGGRTEAFF.

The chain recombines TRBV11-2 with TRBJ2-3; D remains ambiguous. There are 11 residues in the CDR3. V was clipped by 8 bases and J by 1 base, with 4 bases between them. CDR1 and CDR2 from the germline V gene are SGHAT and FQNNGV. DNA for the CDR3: TGTGCCAGCTACGGCACAGATACGCAGTATTTT. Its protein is CASYGTDTQYF.

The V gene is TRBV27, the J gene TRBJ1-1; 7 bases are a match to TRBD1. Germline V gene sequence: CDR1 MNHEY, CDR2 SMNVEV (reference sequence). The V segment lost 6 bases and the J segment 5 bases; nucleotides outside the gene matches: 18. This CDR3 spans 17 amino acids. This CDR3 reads CASSQTGLTIYRTEAFF. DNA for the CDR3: TGTGCCAGCAGCCAGACAGGGCTCACCATTTATAGGACTGAAGCTTTCTTT.

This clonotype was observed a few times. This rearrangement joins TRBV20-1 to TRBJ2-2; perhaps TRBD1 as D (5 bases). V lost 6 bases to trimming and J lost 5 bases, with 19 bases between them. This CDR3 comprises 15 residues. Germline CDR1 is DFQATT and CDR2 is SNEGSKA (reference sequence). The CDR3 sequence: CSADDSHYQTGELFF. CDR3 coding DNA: TGCAGTGCGGACGACAGCCACTACCAGACCGGGGAGCTGTTTTTT.

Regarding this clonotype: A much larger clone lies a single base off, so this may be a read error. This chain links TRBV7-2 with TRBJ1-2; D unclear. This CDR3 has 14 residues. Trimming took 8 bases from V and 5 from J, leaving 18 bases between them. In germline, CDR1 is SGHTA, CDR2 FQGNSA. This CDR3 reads CASGLGSPLYGYTF. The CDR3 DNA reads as TGTGCCAGCGGCCTAGGGTCTCCCCTTTATGGCTACACCTTC.

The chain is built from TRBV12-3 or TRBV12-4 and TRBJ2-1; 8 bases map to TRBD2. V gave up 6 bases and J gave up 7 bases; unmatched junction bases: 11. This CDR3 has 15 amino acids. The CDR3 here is CASSSLAEQGNEQFF. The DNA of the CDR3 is TGTGCCAGCAGCTCACTAGCGGAACAAGGGAATGAGCAGTTCTTC.

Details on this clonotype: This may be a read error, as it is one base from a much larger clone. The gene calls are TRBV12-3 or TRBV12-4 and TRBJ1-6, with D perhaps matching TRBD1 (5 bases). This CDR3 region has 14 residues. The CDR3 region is CASSLRGTNSPIHF. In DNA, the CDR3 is TGTGCCAGCAGTTTGAGAGGGACGAATTCACCCATCCACTTT.

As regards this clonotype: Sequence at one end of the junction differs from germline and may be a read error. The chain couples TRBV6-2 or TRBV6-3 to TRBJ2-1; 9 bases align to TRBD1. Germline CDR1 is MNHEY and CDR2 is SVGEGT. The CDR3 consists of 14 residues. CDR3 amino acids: CASSGTGFVNDQFF. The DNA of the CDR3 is TGTGCCAGCAGCGGGACAGGGTTCGTCAATGATCAGTTCTTC.

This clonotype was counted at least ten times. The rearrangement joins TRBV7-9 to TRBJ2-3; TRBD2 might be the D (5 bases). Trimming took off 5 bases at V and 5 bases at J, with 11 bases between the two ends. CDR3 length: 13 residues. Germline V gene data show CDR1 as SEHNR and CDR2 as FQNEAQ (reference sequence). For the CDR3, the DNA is TGTGCCAGCAGCCCGTCGGGGAGAGATACGCAGTATTTT. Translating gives CASSPSGRDTQYF.

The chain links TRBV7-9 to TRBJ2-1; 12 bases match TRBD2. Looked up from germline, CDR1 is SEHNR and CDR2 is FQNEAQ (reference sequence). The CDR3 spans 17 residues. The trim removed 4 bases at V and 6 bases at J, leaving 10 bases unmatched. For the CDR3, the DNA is TGTGCCAGCAGCTCGCCTCAGACTAGCGGGGGCATCAATGAGCAGTTCTTC. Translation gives CASSSPQTSGGINEQFF.

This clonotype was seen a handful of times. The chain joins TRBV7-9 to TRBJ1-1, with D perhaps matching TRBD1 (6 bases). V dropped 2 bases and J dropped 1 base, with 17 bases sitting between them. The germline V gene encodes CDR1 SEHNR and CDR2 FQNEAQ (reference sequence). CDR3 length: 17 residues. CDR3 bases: TGTGCCAGCAGCTTAAAACGTCGGGGGCCCGCGAACACTGAAGCTTTCTTT. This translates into CASSLKRRGPANTEAFF. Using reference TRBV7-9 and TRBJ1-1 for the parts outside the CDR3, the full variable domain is DTGVSQNPRHKITKRGQNVTFRCDPISEHNRLYWYRQTLGQGPEFLTYFQNEAQLEKSRLLSDRFSAERPKGSFSTLEIQRTEQGDSAMYLCASSLKRRGPANTEAFFGQGTRLTVV.

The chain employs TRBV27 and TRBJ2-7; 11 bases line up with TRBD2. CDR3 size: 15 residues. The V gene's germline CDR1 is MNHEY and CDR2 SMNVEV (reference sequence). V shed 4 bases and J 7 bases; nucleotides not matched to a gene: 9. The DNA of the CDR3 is TGTGCCAGCAGTTCAGTGACTAGCGGGGACTGGGAGCAGTACTTC. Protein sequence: CASSSVTSGDWEQYF.

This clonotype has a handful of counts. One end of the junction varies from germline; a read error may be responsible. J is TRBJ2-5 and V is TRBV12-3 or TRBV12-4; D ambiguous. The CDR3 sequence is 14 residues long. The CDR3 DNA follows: TGTGCCAGCAGTCTTGCCTCCTACCAAGAGACCCAGTACTTT. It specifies CASSLASYQETQYF.

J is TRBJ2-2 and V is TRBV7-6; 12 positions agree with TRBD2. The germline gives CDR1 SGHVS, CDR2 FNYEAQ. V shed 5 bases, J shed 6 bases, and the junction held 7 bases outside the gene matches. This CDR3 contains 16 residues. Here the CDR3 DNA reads TGTGCCAGCAGCCTCACGACTAGCGGGGGCTCCGGGGAGCTGTTTTTT. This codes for CASSLTTSGGSGELFF. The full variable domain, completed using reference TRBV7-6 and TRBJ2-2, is GAGVSQSPRYKVTKRGQDVALRCDPISGHVSLYWYRQALGQGPEFLTYFNYEAQQDKSGLPNDRFSAERPEGSISTLTIQRTEQRDSAMYRCASSLTTSGGSGELFFGEGSRLTVL.

The CDR3 loop is CASSGRTDRDPYEQYF. The DNA for the CDR3 is TGTGCCAGCAGTGGGAGGACGGACCGGGATCCCTACGAGCAGTACTTC. V is TRBV6-1 and J is TRBJ2-7; D is perhaps TRBD2 (5 bases). The V gene's germline CDR1 is MNHNS and CDR2 SASEGT. The CDR3 contains 16 residues. Trimming cost V 4 bases and J 2 bases, with 18 bases left between them.

The CDR3 here is CASSLSPQGTSNQPQHF. As DNA, the CDR3 is TGTGCCAGCAGCTTATCGCCTCAGGGTACGAGCAATCAGCCCCAGCATTTT. The V gene is TRBV7-3, the J gene TRBJ1-5, with a tentative D call TRBD1 (5 bases). Between the trimmed V and J ends, which lost 2 bases and 1 base, there was a span of 15 bases. The CDR3 runs 17 residues. Germline V lookup: CDR1 SGHTA, CDR2 FQGTGA.

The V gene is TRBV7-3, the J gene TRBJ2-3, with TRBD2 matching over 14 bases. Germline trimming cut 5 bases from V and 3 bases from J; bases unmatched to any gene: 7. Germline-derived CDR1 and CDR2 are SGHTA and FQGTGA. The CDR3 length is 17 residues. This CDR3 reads CASSPGTSGGRTDTQYF. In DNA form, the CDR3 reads TGTGCCAGCAGCCCAGGGACTAGCGGGGGAAGGACAGATACGCAGTATTTT.

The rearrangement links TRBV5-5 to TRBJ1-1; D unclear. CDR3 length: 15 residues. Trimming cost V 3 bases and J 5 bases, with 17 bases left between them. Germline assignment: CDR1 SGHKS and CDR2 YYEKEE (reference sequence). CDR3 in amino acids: CASSYPLYANTEAFF. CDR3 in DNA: TGTGCCAGCAGCTACCCCTTATACGCGAATACTGAAGCTTTCTTT.

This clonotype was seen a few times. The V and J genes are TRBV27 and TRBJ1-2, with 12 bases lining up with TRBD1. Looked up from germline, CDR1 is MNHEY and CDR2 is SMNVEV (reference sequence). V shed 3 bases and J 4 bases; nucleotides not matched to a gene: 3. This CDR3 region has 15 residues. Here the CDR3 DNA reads TGTGCCAGCAGTTTCGGGACAGGGGGCAGCTATGGCTACACCTTC. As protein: CASSFGTGGSYGYTF.